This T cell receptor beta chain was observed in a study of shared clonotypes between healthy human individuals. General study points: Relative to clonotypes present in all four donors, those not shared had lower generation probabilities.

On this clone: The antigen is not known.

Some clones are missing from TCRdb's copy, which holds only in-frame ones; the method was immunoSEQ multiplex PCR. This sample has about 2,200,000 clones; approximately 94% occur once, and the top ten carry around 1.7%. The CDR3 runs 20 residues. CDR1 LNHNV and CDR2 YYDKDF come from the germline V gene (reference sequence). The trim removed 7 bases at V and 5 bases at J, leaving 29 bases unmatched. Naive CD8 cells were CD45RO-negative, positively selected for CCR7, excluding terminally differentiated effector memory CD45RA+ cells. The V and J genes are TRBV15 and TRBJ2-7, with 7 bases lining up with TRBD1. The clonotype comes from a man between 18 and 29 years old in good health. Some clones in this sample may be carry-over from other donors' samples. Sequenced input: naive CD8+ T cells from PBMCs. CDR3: CATKVGVRDRTVRNEDEQYF. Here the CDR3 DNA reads TGTGCCACCAAGGTGGGGGTAAGGGACAGAACCGTCCGAAACGAGGACGAGCAGTACTTC.